This entry describes one T cell receptor beta chain. What it binds is unknown. This sample is drawn from a study of cytomegalovirus exposure and HLA in healthy donors. Study-wide points: Subsequent analysis found a tendency for first-cohort TCR clusters to co-occur within the approximately 130 validation repertoires. Approximately 160 TCR beta chains were listed as cytomegalovirus-associated. CMV antigen specificity was confirmed in vitro for three CMV-associated chains.

Produced via immunoSEQ multiplex PCR; TCRdb's table is partial and in-frame only. The table shows around 120,000 clones, with roughly 82% occurring only once. The germline V gene has CDR1 SGHDT and CDR2 YYEEEE. V was clipped by 0 bases and J by 7 bases; unmatched bases: 9. The CDR3 is 17 residues long. This sequence originates from a man aged 18 to 30 in good health and CMV-seronegative. The rearrangement joins TRBV5-6 to TRBJ2-2; 10 bases agree with TRBD2. Sequenced input: PBMCs. This CDR3 is CASSLEAGGPWGGELFF. CDR3 nucleotides: TGTGCCAGCAGCTTGGAAGCGGGAGGGCCCTGGGGCGGGGAGCTGTTTTTT.